The 18 T cell receptor beta chains reported below all come from one sample, sequenced in a study of T cells in Graves' hyperthyroidism and ophthalmopathy. What was amplified from RNA transcripts were TCR beta CDR3 regions. HTBI primers were used for first-round RT-PCR of the TCR CDR3. MiXCR, run by TCRdb on the multiplex PCR reads, gives a single entry per CDR3 protein. The sample has 500,000 or so distinct CDR3 sequences, roughly 15% seen once. Specimen: blood. Receptors originate from a young woman with Graves' ophthalmopathy.

As regards this clonotype: At one of its ends the junction is not consistent with the germline gene, which may arise from a read error. The rearrangement links TRBV29-1 to TRBJ2-5; 12 positions match TRBD2. The germline gives CDR1 SQVTM, CDR2 ANQGSEA. The CDR3 extends over 14 amino acids. The CDR3: CGVGGLAGQETQYF. CDR3 DNA: TGCGGCGTTGGCGGACTAGCGGGACAAGAGACCCAGTACTTC.

There are a few counts of this clonotype. The V call is TRBV28, the J call TRBJ2-7; no clear D. V was clipped by 4 bases and J by 0 bases, with 13 bases between them. The CDR3 runs 15 residues. Looked up from germline, CDR1 is MDHEN and CDR2 is SYDVKM. CDR3 residues: CASSSPPRSSYEQYF. The CDR3 nucleotides read TGTGCCAGCAGTTCCCCCCCGAGGAGCTCCTACGAGCAGTACTTC. The full variable domain, its missing parts supplied by reference TRBV28 and TRBJ2-7, is DVKVTQSSRYLVKRTGEKVFLECVQDMDHENMFWYRQDPGLGLRLIYFSYDVKMKEKGDIPEGYSVSREKKERFSLILESASTNQTSMYLCASSSPPRSSYEQYFGPGTRLTVT.

This clonotype was seen repeatedly, ten times or more. The genes are TRBV28 and TRBJ2-5; 9 bases align to TRBD2. This CDR3 has 15 residues. CDR1 is MDHEN, CDR2 SYDVKM, per germline. V lost 4 bases, J lost 5 bases, and 8 bases stayed unmatched. The DNA of the CDR3 is TGTGCCAGCAGTTCTCATAGCGGGAGAGGGGAGACCCAGTACTTC. Its translation is CASSSHSGRGETQYF.

The chain has TRBV5-1 and TRBJ1-1; D ambiguous. V lost 4 bases to trimming and J lost 4 bases, with 14 bases between them. CDR1 is SGHRS and CDR2 is YFSETQ in the germline V gene. The CDR3 has 14 amino acids. The CDR3 loop reads CASSRRTDSTEAFF. DNA for the CDR3: TGCGCCAGCAGCCGCCGGACTGATTCCACTGAAGCTTTCTTT.

In regard to this clonotype: The CDR3 end shows no conserved phenylalanine or tryptophan, and so a read error is likely. V gene TRBV27 combines with J gene TRBJ1-1; 7 bases fit TRBD1. This CDR3 comprises 16 residues. J lost 1 base, V lost 5 bases, and 10 bases had no gene match. The V gene's germline CDR1 is MNHEY and CDR2 SMNVEV (reference sequence). CDR3 nucleotide sequence: TGTGCCAGCAGTCAAACCTTGGGGACAGAGAACACTGAAGCTTTCCTT. As protein: CASSQTLGTENTEAFL.

This clonotype was detected many times. The chain has TRBV11-3 and TRBJ1-1; no clear D. The CDR3 length is 13 residues. Germline V gene data show CDR1 as SGHNT and CDR2 as YENEEA. The V gene lost 1 base and the J gene lost 1 base, with 4 bases spanning the gap. CDR3 residues: CASSLAENTEAFF. The CDR3 bases are TGTGCCAGCAGCTTAGCCGAGAACACTGAAGCTTTCTTT.

This clonotype was observed a few times. The chain links TRBV9 to TRBJ1-2, with D perhaps TRBD1 (6 bases). Germline V lookup: CDR1 SGDLS, CDR2 YYNGEE. This CDR3 spans 14 amino acids. V was cut by 3 bases and J by 8 bases, with 17 bases left in between. The CDR3 sequence is CASSASTGFGGYTF. The CDR3, as DNA: TGTGCCAGCAGCGCAAGTACAGGGTTCGGCGGCTACACCTTC. Filled out from reference TRBV9 and TRBJ1-2, the complete variable domain reads DSGVTQTPKHLITATGQRVTLRCSPRSGDLSVYWYQQSLDQGLQFLIQYYNGEERAKGNILERFSAQQFPDLHSELNLSSLELGDSALYFCASSASTGFGGYTFGSGTRLTVV.

This clonotype was observed many times. This rearrangement joins TRBV5-1 to TRBJ1-1, with a possible D match to TRBD1 (5 bases). Germline V gene data show CDR1 as SGHRS and CDR2 as YFSETQ. This CDR3 is 15 amino acids long. V was cut by 8 bases and J by 1 base, with 18 bases left in between. The CDR3 DNA is TGCGCCAGTCGACGAGTTGGGGGAGAGAACACTGAAGCTTTCTTT. Protein sequence: CASRRVGGENTEAFF.

This clonotype was observed many times. The chain is built from TRBV12-3 or TRBV12-4 and TRBJ2-7; the match to TRBD1 covers 10 bases. The CDR3 has 15 residues. The V gene end was trimmed by 5 bases and the J gene end by 3 bases; junction bases not matched to a gene: 7. The CDR3 region is CASSISGTGDYEQYF. The CDR3 region has the DNA TGTGCCAGCAGTATATCCGGGACAGGGGACTACGAGCAGTACTTC.

The V gene is TRBV20-1, the J gene TRBJ2-7; 12 bases agree with TRBD2. The ends lost 5 bases at V and 4 bases at J; junction bases unmatched: 9. CDR3 length: 15 amino acids. Germline CDR1 reads DFQATT; CDR2 reads SNEGSKA (reference sequence). In DNA, the CDR3 is TGCAGTGCTTCCCCCTCTAGCGGGAGGGTTTACGAGCAGTACTTC. This gives the protein CSASPSSGRVYEQYF.

Notes on this clonotype: This may be a read error, as it is one base from a much larger clone. This chain uses TRBV7-3 with TRBJ1-2; D remains unclear. This CDR3 has 12 amino acids. Germline V gene data show CDR1 as SGHTA and CDR2 as FQGTGA. The CDR3 is CASSLDGDGYIF. The CDR3 DNA is TGTGCCAGCAGCTTAGACGGAGATGGCTACATCTTC. The variable domain in full, with the rest retrieved from reference TRBV7-3 and TRBJ1-2, is GAGVSQTPSNKVTEKGKYVELRCDPISGHTALYWYRQSLGQGPEFLIYFQGTGAADDSGLPNDRFFAVRPEGSVSTLKIQRTERGDSAVYLCASSLDGDGYIFGSGTRLTVV.

On this clonotype: A read error is possible here, since a much larger clone lies one base away. The chain couples TRBV7-9 to TRBJ2-7, with a weak D call TRBD1 (5 bases). The V gene lost 5 bases and the J gene lost 3 bases, with 14 bases spanning the gap. The CDR3 sequence is 14 residues long. Germline loops: CDR1 SEHNR, CDR2 FQNEAQ (reference sequence). The CDR3 region is CASSPRVDHYEQYF. As DNA, the CDR3 is TGTGCCAGCAGCCCCAGGGTGGATCACTACGAGCAGTACTTC.

This clonotype appeared many times. V and J are TRBV29-1 and TRBJ1-1; TRBD1 is a possible D gene (6 bases). Trimming pared 2 bases from V and 3 bases from J, leaving 10 bases between. Germline-derived CDR1 and CDR2 are SQVTM and ANQGSEA. The CDR3 contains 13 residues. The DNA for the CDR3 is TGCAGCGTTGAAAGCGGACAGTACACTGAAGCTTTCTTT. This sequence encodes CSVESGQYTEAFF.

This clonotype was observed at least ten times. This rearrangement joins TRBV29-1 to TRBJ2-4; D call uncertain. Per the germline V gene, CDR1 is SQVTM and CDR2 is ANQGSEA. The germline V and J ends were trimmed by 0 bases and 6 bases, with 6 bases remaining between them. This CDR3 contains 12 residues. The CDR3 loop reads CSVEDDGNIQYF. The CDR3 nucleotides are TGCAGCGTTGAAGATGACGGAAACATTCAGTACTTC.

In this sample, this clonotype turned up once. A much larger clone lies one base from this, so it may be a read error. This sequence joins TRBV3-1 and TRBJ2-5, with TRBD2 matching 11 bases. The germline CDR1 and CDR2 sequences are LGHDT and YNNKEL (reference sequence). This CDR3 is built from 16 residues. V was clipped by 4 bases and J by 1 base; unmatched bases: 5. The CDR3 loop is CASSPRLAGRQETQYF. CDR3 DNA: TGTGCCAGCAGCCCACGACTAGCGGGGCGCCAAGAGACCCAGTACTTC.

This clonotype was counted a few times. CDR3 bases: TGTGCCAGCAGGGTCCCCTCCTACGAGCAGTACTTC. Amino acids: CASRVPSYEQYF. The rearrangement uses TRBV6-1 and TRBJ2-7, with D unresolved. The CDR3 contains 12 residues. In germline, CDR1 is MNHNS, CDR2 SASEGT. Trimming stripped 6 bases from V and 0 bases from J, with 6 bases between.

In this sample, this clonotype turned up many times. The chain joins TRBV11-2 to TRBJ2-3; 9 nucleotides agree with TRBD2. V was clipped by 5 bases and J by 0 bases; unmatched bases: 9. The CDR3 is made up of 17 amino acids. The V gene's germline CDR1 is SGHAT and CDR2 FQNNGV. The CDR3 loop reads CASSRRLAEFSTDTQYF. The CDR3 DNA is TGTGCCAGCAGCCGCCGACTAGCGGAGTTTAGCACAGATACGCAGTATTTT.

V gene TRBV7-9 combines with J gene TRBJ1-1; D ambiguous. The CDR3 runs 11 residues. V dropped 8 bases and J dropped 3 bases, with 7 bases sitting between them. CDR1 is SEHNR, CDR2 FQNEAQ, per germline (reference sequence). CDR3 nucleotides: TGTGCCAGCGCATGGGACACTGAAGCTTTCTTT. Translation gives CASAWDTEAFF. Full variable domain (outside the CDR3, taken from reference TRBV7-9 and TRBJ1-1): DTGVSQNPRHKITKRGQNVTFRCDPISEHNRLYWYRQTLGQGPEFLTYFQNEAQLEKSRLLSDRFSAERPKGSFSTLEIQRTEQGDSAMYLCASAWDTEAFFGQGTRLTVV.